Listed below are T cell receptor beta chains from one sample, sequenced in a study of blood T cell repertoires in COVID-19. Profiling relied on immunoSEQ multiplex PCR, and the TCRdb table lists in-frame clones only, not all of them. Of 45,000 to 60,000 clones in the sample, 80% to 85% were seen once. What was sequenced was peripheral blood. These receptors were collected from a human donor with acute or convalescent COVID-19. The donor label of this sample is uncertain. Each CDR3 is given with its conserved first and last residue. A D gene is named only where the DNA matches it firmly. Part of the rows lack a size; the others show once, few, many or a class for expanded clones.

D	V	length	size	J	DNA	CDR3
TRBD1	TRBV18	19	.	TRBJ1-5	TGTGCCAGCTCACCGGGGCGTCTTGCAGAGGGGGCCGACAATCAGCCCCAGCATTTT	CASSPGRLAEGADNQPQHF
TRBD1	TRBV19	14	.	TRBJ1-1	TGTGCCAGTAGTCCAGGGGACAGAAACACTGAAGCTTTCTTT	CASSPGDRNTEAFF
.	TRBV9	15	.	TRBJ1-1	TGTGCCAGCAGCGTATTACCGGCGGGGGACACTGAAGCTTTCTTT	CASSVLPAGDTEAFF
.	TRBV19	16	few	TRBJ2-1	TGTGCCAGTAGGAGAGGGGGGACTACCCCAGGGAATGAGCAGTTCTTC	CASRRGGTTPGNEQFF
.	TRBV10-3	14	once	TRBJ2-1	TGTGCCACTAAAATAGCGGATGAAAACAATGAGCAGTTCTTC	CATKIADENNEQFF
TRBD1	TRBV4-3	15	.	TRBJ1-2	TGCGCCAGCAGCTACACGACAGGGGAGGAAAATGGCTACACCTTC	CASSYTTGEENGYTF
TRBD1	TRBV11-2	15	.	TRBJ2-2	TGTGCCAGCAGCTTCGGGACAGGGTCCGCCGGGGAGCTGTTTTTT	CASSFGTGSAGELFF
TRBD2	TRBV10-2	18	.	TRBJ2-1	TGCGCCAGCCGCGGGACTAGCGGGAGGACCTCACTATCCAATGAGCAGTTCTTC	CASRGTSGRTSLSNEQFF
TRBD1	TRBV2	15	.	TRBJ2-7	TGTGCCAGCATGCTACCCGGGACAGGGGACTACGAGCAGTACTTC	CASMLPGTGDYEQYF
.	TRBV30	12	.	TRBJ1-1	TGTGCCTGGAGTGTCGACTACACTGAAGCTTTCTTT	CAWSVDYTEAFF
TRBD1	TRBV29-1	14	.	TRBJ1-2	TGCAGCGTTTATCCGGACAGGGGTCGGCATGGCTACACCTTC	CSVYPDRGRHGYTF
TRBD1	TRBV2	15	.	TRBJ2-1	TGTGCCAGCACAGGGGGACAGGTCCTCCCCAATGAGCAGTTCTTC	CASTGGQVLPNEQFF
TRBD2	TRBV9	15	.	TRBJ2-3	TGTGCCAGCAGCGTAGCCAGCGGGGGGGGCGATACGCAGTATTTT	CASSVASGGGDTQYF
.	TRBV12-5	15	.	TRBJ2-1	TGTGCTAGTGGCCAGGGACTCCGGGGGTTTGGTGAGCAGTTCTTC	CASGQGLRGFGEQFF
.	TRBV6-5	15	.	TRBJ1-2	TGTGCCAGCAGTCAAAAAGGGGGAGAATGGGATGGCTACACCTTC	CASSQKGGEWDGYTF
.	TRBV27	13	.	TRBJ1-2	TGTGCCAGCAGTTTAATGGGGGCCAGTGGCTACACCTTC	CASSLMGASGYTF
.	TRBV7-2	12	.	TRBJ2-2	TGTGCCAGCAGCTCGTTCACCGGGGAGCTGTTTTTT	CASSSFTGELFF
TRBD1	TRBV12-3/TRBV12-4	13	.	TRBJ1-1	TGTGCCAGCGGGCAACAGGGGGCCTCTGAAGCTTTCTTT	CASGQQGASEAFF
TRBD1	TRBV5-8	16	.	TRBJ2-2	TGTGCCAGCAGCTTGGCCGGGACAGGGGGCACCGGGGAGCTGTTTTTT	CASSLAGTGGTGELFF
.	TRBV20-1	12	.	TRBJ2-3	TGCAGTGCTAGTCGGGAAGCAGATACGCAGTATTTT	CSASREADTQYF
.	TRBV19	13	.	TRBJ1-2	TGTGCCAGTAGTTCGGGGGGATTCTATGGCTACACCTTC	CASSSGGFYGYTF
.	TRBV4-3	15	.	TRBJ2-7	TGCGCCAGCAGCCAAGGACTACAGGGAACCTACGAGCAGTACTTC	CASSQGLQGTYEQYF
TRBD1	TRBV6-1	17	.	TRBJ2-1	TGTGCCAGCAGTGAGCTCGTTTCGGGACAGGGTTACAATGAGCAGTTCTTC	CASSELVSGQGYNEQFF
.	TRBV12-3/TRBV12-4	11	.	TRBJ2-2	TGTGCCAGCAGCCCGTTGGGGGAGCTGTTTTTT	CASSPLGELFF